The 17 T cell receptor beta chains in this list originate from one sample, sequenced in a study of spatial heterogeneity in lung cancer. Broader study findings: Tumors with more nonsynonymous mutations had more expanded intratumoral alpha and beta TCRs.

The sample's time point: sample taken at primary tumor resection. These receptors' targets are unknown. TCRdb re-called the 5' RACE reads through MiXCR, storing one row per CDR3 protein. The sample has 6,000 to 7,500 distinct CDR3 sequences, over 12% seen once. The sequencing here drew on lung tumor tissue, taken at surgery. The receptors were gathered from a male donor with early-stage non-small cell lung cancer.

By sample share, this clonotype is large. The chain has TRBV30 and TRBJ1-1; D not resolved. The CDR3 has 14 residues. Between the trimmed V and J ends, which lost 2 bases and 0 bases, there was a span of 10 bases. In germline, CDR1 is GTSNPN, CDR2 SVGIG (reference sequence). In DNA, the CDR3 is TGTGCCTGGAGTCGGTTGGAGATGAACACTGAAGCTTTCTTT. Translated, it gives CAWSRLEMNTEAFF.

This clonotype was recorded many times. J is TRBJ2-3 and V is TRBV4-1, with no clear D. Trimming took off 1 base at V and 2 bases at J, with 7 bases between the two ends. The CDR3 contains 14 residues. CDR1 is MGHRA, CDR2 YSYEKL, per germline. The CDR3 nucleotides are TGCGCCAGCAGCCAAGTTTTCGACACAGATACGCAGTATTTT. Its translation: CASSQVFDTDTQYF.

This clonotype was counted a single time. Because the CDR3's place on the DNA is in doubt, the DNA is left out and the CDR3 is given as listed by TCRdb. The chain uses TRBV5-1 and TRBJ1-1; TRBD1 is the table's D call and was not checked against the DNA. The V gene's germline CDR1 is SGHRS and CDR2 YFSETQ. The CDR3 has 21 residues if both end residues are counted. The CDR3 loop reads CASSFYICSAREFRQATEAFF.

This clonotype qualifies as large. The J gene is TRBJ2-1, the V gene TRBV29-1; no clear D gene. The CDR3 loop spans 13 amino acids. Trimming removed 0 bases at V and 0 bases at J, with 3 bases between. The germline CDR1 and CDR2 sequences are SQVTM and ANQGSEA. CDR3 bases: TGCAGCGTTGAAGATAGCTCCTACAATGAGCAGTTCTTC. Protein product: CSVEDSSYNEQFF.

By frequency in the sample, this clonotype is large. The chain employs TRBV20-1 and TRBJ1-5; D is unresolved. Germline CDR1 DFQATT, CDR2 SNEGSKA (reference sequence). The V gene lost 5 bases and the J gene lost 6 bases, with 14 bases spanning the gap. The CDR3 totals 13 residues. The CDR3: CSAQREKSQPQHF. The CDR3 nucleotides read TGCAGTGCTCAGCGGGAGAAGAGTCAGCCCCAGCATTTT.

V is TRBV7-9 and J is TRBJ2-1; 8 bases align to TRBD1. The ends lost 5 bases at V and 5 bases at J; junction bases unmatched: 2. CDR3 length equals 13 residues. The germline gives CDR1 SEHNR, CDR2 FQNEAQ (reference sequence). CDR3 coding DNA: TGTGCCAGCAGCCTGGGACAGGACAATGAGCAGTTCTTC. It translates to CASSLGQDNEQFF. The whole variable domain, filled in from reference TRBV7-9 and TRBJ2-1, reads DTGVSQNPRHKITKRGQNVTFRCDPISEHNRLYWYRQTLGQGPEFLTYFQNEAQLEKSRLLSDRFSAERPKGSFSTLEIQRTEQGDSAMYLCASSLGQDNEQFFGPGTRLTVL.

This clonotype was seen repeatedly, ten times or more. CDR3 sequence reads: CASSPPGIPYEQYF. CDR3 in DNA: TGTGCCAGCTCACCACCAGGGATCCCCTACGAGCAGTACTTC. V usage is TRBV18 and J usage is TRBJ2-7; D remains ambiguous. Trimming removed 0 bases at V and 2 bases at J, with 8 bases between. The CDR3 has 14 residues. CDR1 and CDR2 (germline): KGHSH, LQKENI. The entire variable domain, with the rest obtained from reference TRBV18 and TRBJ2-7, is as follows: NAGVMQNPRHLVRRRGQEARLRCSPMKGHSHVYWYRQLPEEGLKFMVYLQKENIIDESGMPKERFSAEFPKEGPSILRIQQVVRGDSAAYFCASSPPGIPYEQYFGPGTRLTVT.

This clonotype came up many times. The rearrangement links TRBV5-1 to TRBJ2-1; 8 positions match TRBD1. Looked up from germline, CDR1 is SGHRS and CDR2 is YFSETQ. Trimming cost V 1 base and J 8 bases; bases outside gene matches: 8. This CDR3 spans 15 amino acids. The CDR3 loop is CASSLRQGARDEQFF. In nucleotides, the CDR3 is TGCGCCAGCAGCTTGAGGCAGGGGGCGAGGGATGAGCAGTTCTTC.

This chain connects TRBV28 to TRBJ2-7; TRBD2 matches at 13 bases. Losses at the gene ends were 7 bases for V and 4 bases for J; bases not matched to a gene: 10. CDR3 length: 16 amino acids. Per germline, CDR1 MDHEN and CDR2 SYDVKM. The CDR3 DNA is TGTGCCAGCAACTCCCCACTAGCGGGAGGGTATTACGAGCAGTACTTC. Translated, it gives CASNSPLAGGYYEQYF.

This clonotype rates as medium-sized. The V call is TRBV29-1, the J call TRBJ2-1; tentatively, D is TRBD2 (5 bases). The ends were cut back, 3 bases at V and 8 bases at J, with 8 bases in the middle. CDR3 length: 11 amino acids. Germline lookup yields CDR1 SQVTM and CDR2 ANQGSEA. The CDR3 nucleotides are TGCAGCGTTGAGAGGGCATATGAGCAGTTCTTC. It is translated as CSVERAYEQFF.

This clonotype is labeled as medium-sized. This chain links TRBV4-1 with TRBJ2-2; D possibly corresponds to TRBD2 (6 bases). Trimming shortened V by 5 bases and J by 4 bases, and 11 bases separated the two germline ends. The CDR3 is 14 residues long. Per germline, CDR1 MGHRA and CDR2 YSYEKL. CDR3 residues: CASSGGMVTGELFF. CDR3 nucleotide sequence: TGCGCCAGCAGCGGGGGGATGGTCACCGGGGAGCTGTTTTTT.

In its sample, this clonotype was seen a few times. The chain is built from TRBV28 and TRBJ2-3; no reliable D call. V lost 7 bases to trimming and J lost 0 bases, with 14 bases between them. The CDR3 sequence is 15 residues long. The V gene's germline CDR1 is MDHEN and CDR2 SYDVKM. CDR3 region: CASNHGSVSTDTQYF. The CDR3 nucleotides read TGTGCCAGCAACCACGGCAGCGTGAGCACAGATACGCAGTATTTT. Full variable domain (outside the CDR3, taken from reference TRBV28 and TRBJ2-3): DVKVTQSSRYLVKRTGEKVFLECVQDMDHENMFWYRQDPGLGLRLIYFSYDVKMKEKGDIPEGYSVSREKKERFSLILESASTNQTSMYLCASNHGSVSTDTQYFGPGTRLTVL.

The chain couples TRBV20-1 to TRBJ2-6; D is unclear. The CDR3 length is 12 residues. From germline, CDR1 is DFQATT and CDR2 SNEGSKA (reference sequence). V was clipped by 5 bases and J by 9 bases, with 11 bases between them. The chain's CDR3 is CSAPPGGNVLTF. The CDR3 DNA follows: TGCAGTGCTCCCCCCGGTGGCAACGTCCTGACTTTC.

J is TRBJ2-7 and V is TRBV20-1; 7 bases match TRBD1. V lost 4 bases to trimming and J lost 5 bases; unmatched junction nucleotides: 14. Germline CDR1 DFQATT, CDR2 SNEGSKA (reference sequence). The CDR3 consists of 15 residues. The CDR3 sequence: CSATDDRAGGNEQYF. For the CDR3, the DNA is TGCAGTGCTACAGATGATCGGGCAGGGGGTAACGAGCAGTACTTC.

This clonotype is medium-sized within its sample. The chain is built from TRBV6-6 and TRBJ1-2; 9 nucleotides line up with TRBD1. This CDR3 comprises 15 residues. The junction had 18 bases not matched to a gene; V was cut back by 11 bases and J by 8 bases. Germline loops: CDR1 MNHNY, CDR2 SVGAGI (reference sequence). The DNA of the CDR3 is TGTGCCTCGAATTCGCCGGGACAGGGAACCTTCGGCTACACCTTC. The encoded protein is CASNSPGQGTFGYTF.

By share of the sample, this clonotype is medium-sized. The chain couples TRBV14 to TRBJ2-2, with TRBD1 identical over 7 bases. Germline V gives CDR1 SGHDN, CDR2 FVKESK. This CDR3 is 16 amino acids long. The V and J ends lost 4 bases and 3 bases, in that order; junction bases with no gene match: 8. CDR3 sequence: CASSRPGQLYTGELFF. CDR3 bases: TGTGCCAGCAGCCGACCGGGACAGTTATACACCGGGGAGCTGTTTTTT. The full variable domain, completed using reference TRBV14 and TRBJ2-2, is EAGVTQFPSHSVIEKGQTVTLRCDPISGHDNLYWYRRVMGKEIKFLLHFVKESKQDESGMPNNRFLAERTGGTYSTLKVQPAELEDSGVYFCASSRPGQLYTGELFFGEGSRLTVL.

This clonotype was seen at least ten times. This chain links TRBV19 with TRBJ1-5; a possible D gene is TRBD1 (5 bases). Germline CDR1 LNHDA, CDR2 SQIVND (reference sequence). V lost 10 bases to trimming and J lost 0 bases, with 13 bases between them. CDR3 length equals 14 residues. The CDR3 nucleotides read TGTGCCACCAGACGGACAACTAGCAATCAGCCCCAGCATTTT. Amino acid sequence: CATRRTTSNQPQHF.